This TCR beta chain is from a study of T cells in localized non-small cell lung cancer. Study findings and constraints: Longer overall survival was linked to higher blood T cell density. Without multi-region sequencing, intratumor heterogeneity could not be excluded. Clonality of T cells reached its maximum in uninvolved adjacent lung, surpassing tumor. There were a median 57 of the top 100 tumor clones appearing in adjacent lung.

Germline values: CDR1 SNHLY, CDR2 FYNNEI. The CDR3 has 15 residues. With 4 bases removed from V and 4 bases from J, the gap between germline ends came to 14 bases. The table came from immunoSEQ multiplex PCR; TCRdb's copy has only in-frame clones and leaves some out. The profile shows about 19,000 clones, around 83% of them singletons. Turning to this clone: Its target is unknown.

This clonotype was sampled from a man aged 35-75 years with stage I lung adenocarcinoma. The specimen was peripheral blood, collected before any cancer treatment. The V call is TRBV2, the J call TRBJ1-5; no clear D gene. DNA of the CDR3: TGTGCCAGCAGTGCTTCGACACGTGAGAATCAGCCCCAGCATTTT. Its protein is CASSASTRENQPQHF.